The source of this T cell receptor (beta chain) is a study of early T cells in non-severe SARS-CoV-2 infection. Whole-study context: Chains were not paired, and sequencing was done on bulk RNA from unsorted whole blood.

This clonotype has at least ten counts. No antigen is known for it. Study-level results: Matching results from VDJdb favored anti-spike CD8 responses, leaving private and CD4 specificities undetected.

The J segment lost 2 bases and the V segment lost 5 bases, leaving 8 bases of the junction unmatched. Germline V lookup: CDR1 SEHNR, CDR2 FQNEAQ (reference sequence). This CDR3 region has 16 residues. Molecules of cDNA were individually given unique molecular identifiers that were attached to them. TCRdb independently ran MiXCR on the 5' RACE reads; one entry per CDR3 protein. The sample shows roughly 50,000 distinct CDR3 sequences, about 9.3% of them seen only once. Sample: whole blood. This clonotype was obtained from an adult who was a healthcare worker with PCR-confirmed SARS-CoV-2 infection or an uninfected control (not recorded which). The genes are TRBV7-9 and TRBJ1-1; 10 nucleotides match TRBD1. CDR3 bases: TGTGCCAGCAGCAAACAGACAGGGGGCGCAAACACTGAAGCTTTCTTT. This gives the protein CASSKQTGGANTEAFF.